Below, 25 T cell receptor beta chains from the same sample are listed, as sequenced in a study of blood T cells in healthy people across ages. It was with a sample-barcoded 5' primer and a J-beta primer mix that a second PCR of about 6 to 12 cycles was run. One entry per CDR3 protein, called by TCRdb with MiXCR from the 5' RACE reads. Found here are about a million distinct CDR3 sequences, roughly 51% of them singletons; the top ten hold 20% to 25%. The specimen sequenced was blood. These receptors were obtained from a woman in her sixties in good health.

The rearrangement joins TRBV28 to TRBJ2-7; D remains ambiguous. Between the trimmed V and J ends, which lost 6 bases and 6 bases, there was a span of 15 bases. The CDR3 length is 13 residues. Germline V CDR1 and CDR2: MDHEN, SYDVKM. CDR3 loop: CASSPIPTFEQYF. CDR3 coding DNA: TGTGCCAGCAGCCCCATACCTACCTTCGAGCAGTACTTC.

The CDR3 reads CSVVWGFTEAFF. Written as DNA, the CDR3 is TGCAGCGTTGTTTGGGGTTTCACTGAAGCTTTCTTT. The chain is built from TRBV29-1 and TRBJ1-1; D is ambiguous. Between the trimmed V and J ends, which lost 4 bases and 4 bases, there was a span of 10 bases. Per the germline V gene, CDR1 is SQVTM and CDR2 is ANQGSEA. This CDR3 region has 12 residues.

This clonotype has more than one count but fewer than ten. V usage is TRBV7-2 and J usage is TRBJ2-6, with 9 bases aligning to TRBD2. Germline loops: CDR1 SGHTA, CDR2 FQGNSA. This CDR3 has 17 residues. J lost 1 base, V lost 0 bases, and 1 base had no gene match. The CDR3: CASSLAAGGSGANVLTF. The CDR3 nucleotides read TGTGCCAGCAGCTTAGCAGCGGGAGGATCTGGGGCCAACGTCCTGACTTTC.

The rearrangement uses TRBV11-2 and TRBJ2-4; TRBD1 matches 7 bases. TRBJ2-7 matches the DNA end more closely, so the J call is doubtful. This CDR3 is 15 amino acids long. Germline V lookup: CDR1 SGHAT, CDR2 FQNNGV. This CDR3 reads CASSLVSQGVYEQYF. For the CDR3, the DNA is TGTGCCAGCAGCTTAGTTTCGCAGGGGGTGTACGAGCAGTACTTC.

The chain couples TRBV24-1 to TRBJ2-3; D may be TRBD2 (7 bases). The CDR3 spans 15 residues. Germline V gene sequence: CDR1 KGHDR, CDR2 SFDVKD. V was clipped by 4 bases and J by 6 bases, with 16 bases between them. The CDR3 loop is CATSEWGGLRDTQYF. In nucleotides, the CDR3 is TGTGCCACCAGTGAGTGGGGGGGCCTCCGCGATACGCAGTATTTT.

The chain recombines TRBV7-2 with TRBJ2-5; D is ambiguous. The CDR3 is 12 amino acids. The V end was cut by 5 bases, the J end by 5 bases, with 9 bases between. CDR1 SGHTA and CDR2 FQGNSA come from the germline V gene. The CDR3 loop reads CASSGPAETQYF. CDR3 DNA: TGTGCCAGCAGCGGACCCGCGGAGACCCAGTACTTC.

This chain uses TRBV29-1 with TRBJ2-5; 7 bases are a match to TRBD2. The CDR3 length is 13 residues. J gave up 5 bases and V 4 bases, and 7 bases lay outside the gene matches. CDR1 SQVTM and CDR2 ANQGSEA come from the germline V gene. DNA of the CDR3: TGCAGCGTTGGTCAGACTAGCTTGGAGACCCAGTACTTC. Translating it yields CSVGQTSLETQYF. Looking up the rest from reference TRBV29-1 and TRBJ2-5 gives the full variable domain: SAVISQKPSRDICQRGTSLTIQCQVDSQVTMMFWYRQQPGQSLTLIATANQGSEATYESGFVIDKFPISRPNLTFSTLTVSNMSPEDSSIYLCSVGQTSLETQYFGPGTRLLVL.

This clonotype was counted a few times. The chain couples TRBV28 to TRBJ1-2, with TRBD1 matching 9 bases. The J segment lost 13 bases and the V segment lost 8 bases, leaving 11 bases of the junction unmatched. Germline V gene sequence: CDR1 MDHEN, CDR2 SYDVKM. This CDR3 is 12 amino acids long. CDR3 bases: TGTGCCAGCGGGGGACAGGGCCCGTCCCTCACCTTC. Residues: CASGGQGPSLTF.

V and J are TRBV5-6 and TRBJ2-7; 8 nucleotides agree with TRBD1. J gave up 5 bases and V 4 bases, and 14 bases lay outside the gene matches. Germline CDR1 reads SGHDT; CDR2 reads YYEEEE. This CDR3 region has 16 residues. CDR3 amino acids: CASSPGLDRVGHEQYF. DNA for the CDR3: TGTGCCAGCAGCCCCGGACTGGACAGGGTGGGCCACGAGCAGTACTTC.

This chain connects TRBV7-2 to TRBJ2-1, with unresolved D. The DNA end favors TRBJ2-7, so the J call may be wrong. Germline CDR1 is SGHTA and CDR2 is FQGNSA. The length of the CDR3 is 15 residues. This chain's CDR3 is CASSFGINSYNEQYF. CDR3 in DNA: TGTGCCAGCAGCTTTGGCATAAACTCCTACAATGAGCAGTACTTC.

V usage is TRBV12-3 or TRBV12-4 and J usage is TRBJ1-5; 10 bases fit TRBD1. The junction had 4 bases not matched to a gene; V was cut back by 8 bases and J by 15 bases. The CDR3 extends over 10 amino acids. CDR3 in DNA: TGTGCCAGCGGGACAGGGGAAGTGCATTTT. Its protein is CASGTGEVHF.

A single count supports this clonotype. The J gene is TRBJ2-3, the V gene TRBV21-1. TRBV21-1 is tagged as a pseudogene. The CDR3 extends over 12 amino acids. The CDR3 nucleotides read TGTGCCAGCAGCCCGAAGCCCGATACGAAGTATTTT. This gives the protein CASSPKPDTKYF.

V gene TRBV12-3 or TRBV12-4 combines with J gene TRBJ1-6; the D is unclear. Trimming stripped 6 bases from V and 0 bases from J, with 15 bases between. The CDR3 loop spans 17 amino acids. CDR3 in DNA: TGTGCCAGCAGGACCCGACGAGGGAGCTCCTATAATTCACCCCTCCACTTT. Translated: CASRTRRGSSYNSPLHF.

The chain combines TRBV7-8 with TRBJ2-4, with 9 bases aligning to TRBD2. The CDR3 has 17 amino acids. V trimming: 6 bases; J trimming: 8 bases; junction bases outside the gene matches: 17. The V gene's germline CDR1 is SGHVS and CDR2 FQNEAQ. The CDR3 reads CASSQEGLAVVEDIQYF. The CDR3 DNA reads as TGTGCCAGCAGTCAAGAGGGACTAGCAGTTGTTGAGGACATTCAGTACTTC.

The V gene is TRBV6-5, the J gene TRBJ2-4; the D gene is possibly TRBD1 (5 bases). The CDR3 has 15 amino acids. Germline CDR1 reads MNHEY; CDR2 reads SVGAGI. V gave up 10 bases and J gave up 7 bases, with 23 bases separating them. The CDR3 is CATALDKFGFNIQYF. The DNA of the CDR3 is TGTGCCACCGCGTTGGACAAGTTTGGTTTCAACATTCAGTACTTC.

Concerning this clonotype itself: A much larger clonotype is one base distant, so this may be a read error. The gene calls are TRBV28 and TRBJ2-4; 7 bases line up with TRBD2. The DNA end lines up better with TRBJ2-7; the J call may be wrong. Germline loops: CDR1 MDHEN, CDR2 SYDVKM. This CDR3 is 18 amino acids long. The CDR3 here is CAGSLTPQMGEGRYEQYF. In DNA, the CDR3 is TGTGCCGGCAGTTTAACCCCTCAGATGGGGGAGGGCCGCTACGAGCAGTACTTC.

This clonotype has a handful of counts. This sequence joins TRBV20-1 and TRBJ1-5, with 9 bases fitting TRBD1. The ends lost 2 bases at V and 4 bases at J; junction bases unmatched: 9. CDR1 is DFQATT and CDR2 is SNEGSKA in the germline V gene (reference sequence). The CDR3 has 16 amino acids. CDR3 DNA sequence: TGCAGTGCTAGACGATTAGGGACAGGGTCAAATCAGCCCCAGCATTTT. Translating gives CSARRLGTGSNQPQHF.

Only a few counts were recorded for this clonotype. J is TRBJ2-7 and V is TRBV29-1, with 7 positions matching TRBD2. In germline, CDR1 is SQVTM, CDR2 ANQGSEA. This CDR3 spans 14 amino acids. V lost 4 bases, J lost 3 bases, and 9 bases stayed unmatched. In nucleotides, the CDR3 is TGCAGCGTTGGGATGGGGACGGGGGGCTACGAGCAGTACTTC. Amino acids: CSVGMGTGGYEQYF.

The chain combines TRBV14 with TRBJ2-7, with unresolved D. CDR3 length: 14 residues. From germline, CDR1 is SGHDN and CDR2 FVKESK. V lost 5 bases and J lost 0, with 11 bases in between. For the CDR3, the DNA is TGTGCCAGCAGCGCATGGCATCTCTCCTACGAGCAGTACTTC. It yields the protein CASSAWHLSYEQYF.

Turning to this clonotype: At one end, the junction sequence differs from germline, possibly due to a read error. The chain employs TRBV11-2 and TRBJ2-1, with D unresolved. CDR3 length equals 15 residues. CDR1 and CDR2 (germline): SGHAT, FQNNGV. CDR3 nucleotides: TGTGCCGGCAGCTTATACCGCTTACTCTACAATGAGCAGTTCTTC. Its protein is CAGSLYRLLYNEQFF.

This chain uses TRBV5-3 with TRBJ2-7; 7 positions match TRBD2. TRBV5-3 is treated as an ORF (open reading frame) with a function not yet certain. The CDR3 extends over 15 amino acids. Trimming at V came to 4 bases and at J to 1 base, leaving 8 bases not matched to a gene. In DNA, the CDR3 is TGTGCCAGAAGCCCCGGACTAGACCCATCCTACGAGCAGTACTTC. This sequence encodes CARSPGLDPSYEQYF.

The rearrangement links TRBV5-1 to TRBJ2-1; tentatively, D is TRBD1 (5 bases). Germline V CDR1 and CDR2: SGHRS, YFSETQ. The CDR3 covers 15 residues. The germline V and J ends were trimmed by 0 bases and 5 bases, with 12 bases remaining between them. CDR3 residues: CASSLDRVGDNEQFF. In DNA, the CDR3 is TGCGCCAGCAGCTTGGATAGGGTAGGGGACAATGAGCAGTTCTTC.

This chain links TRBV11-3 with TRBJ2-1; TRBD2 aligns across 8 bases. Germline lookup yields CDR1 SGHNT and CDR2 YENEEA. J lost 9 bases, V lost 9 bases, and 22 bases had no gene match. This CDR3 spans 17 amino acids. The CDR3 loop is CASKLAGPHEGSGEQFF. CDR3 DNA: TGTGCCAGTAAATTAGCGGGACCCCACGAAGGGTCAGGTGAGCAGTTCTTC.

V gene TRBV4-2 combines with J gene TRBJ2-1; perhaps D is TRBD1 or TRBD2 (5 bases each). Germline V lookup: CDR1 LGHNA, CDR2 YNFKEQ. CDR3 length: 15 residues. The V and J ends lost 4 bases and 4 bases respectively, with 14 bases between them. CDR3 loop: CASSPAEGPYNEQFF. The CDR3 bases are TGTGCCAGCAGCCCCGCCGAGGGGCCTTACAATGAGCAGTTCTTC.

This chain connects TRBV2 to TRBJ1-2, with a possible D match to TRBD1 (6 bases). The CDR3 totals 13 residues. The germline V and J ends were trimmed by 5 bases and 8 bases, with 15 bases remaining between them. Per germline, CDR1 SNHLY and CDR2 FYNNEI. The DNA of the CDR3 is TGTGCCAGCAGTTCGGACAGCCCAAAAGGCTACACCTTC. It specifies CASSSDSPKGYTF.